Sequencing of this T cell receptor (beta chain) was carried out in a study of cytomegalovirus exposure and HLA in healthy donors. Study results and limitations: Cytomegalovirus status was reportedly diagnosed by the classifier with high sensitivity and specificity. Under in vitro conditions, a few CMV-associated chains were confirmed as specific for CMV antigens.

Trimming stripped 3 bases from V and 3 bases from J, with 6 bases between. CDR3 length: 13 amino acids. Germline-derived CDR1 and CDR2 are MNHNS and SASEGT. On this clone: Its matching antigen is unknown.

The data were produced by immunoSEQ multiplex PCR, yet TCRdb's version contains in-frame clones alone and is incomplete. The table includes tens of thousands of clones, 90% detected once. The donors were part of the validation cohort, which consisted of approximately 110 subjects and was separate from the first cohort of about 650 subjects. The sample consisted of PBMCs. This rearrangement joins TRBV6-1 to TRBJ1-5, with a weak D call TRBD1 (5 bases). This sequence was found in a man aged 18 to 29 in good health and CMV-seronegative. This CDR3 reads CASSETVNQPQHF. As DNA, the CDR3 is TGTGCCAGCAGTGAGACAGTCAATCAGCCCCAGCATTTT.